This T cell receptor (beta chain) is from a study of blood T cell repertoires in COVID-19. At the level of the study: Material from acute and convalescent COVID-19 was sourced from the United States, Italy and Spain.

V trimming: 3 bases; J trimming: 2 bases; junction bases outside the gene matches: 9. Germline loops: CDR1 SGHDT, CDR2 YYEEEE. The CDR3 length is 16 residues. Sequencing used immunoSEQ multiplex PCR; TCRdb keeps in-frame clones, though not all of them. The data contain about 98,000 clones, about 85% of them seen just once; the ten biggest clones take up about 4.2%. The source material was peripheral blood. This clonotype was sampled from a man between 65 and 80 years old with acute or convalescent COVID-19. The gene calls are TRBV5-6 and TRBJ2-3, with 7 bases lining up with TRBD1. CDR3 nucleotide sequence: TGTGCCAGCAGCTATCTTCCGGACAGGTACACAGATACGCAGTATTTT. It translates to CASSYLPDRYTDTQYF. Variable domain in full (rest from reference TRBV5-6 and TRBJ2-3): DAGVTQSPTHLIKTRGQQVTLRCSPKSGHDTVSWYQQALGQGPQFIFQYYEEEERQRGNFPDRFSGHQFPNYSSELNVNALLLGDSALYLCASSYLPDRYTDTQYFGPGTRLTVL.